The rows below give T cell receptor beta chains drawn from one sample of a study of vaccination and CD4 T cells after COVID-19. These TCRs' antigens remain unknown. TCRdb reprocessed the PCR reads with MiXCR, giving one entry per CDR3 protein. The sample lists about 21,000 distinct CDR3 sequences; less than 55% were seen once. The specimen was CD4+ T cells from blood, cultured in vitro. These receptors came from a human donor who had recovered from COVID-19. Each CDR3 is given with its conserved first and last residue.

V gene: TRBV2; CDR3 length: 12; CDR3 protein: CASQRQGNEQFF
V gene: TRBV10-2; CDR3 length: 14; CDR3 protein: CASSEGSANTEAFF
V gene: TRBV12-3/TRBV12-4; CDR3 length: 17; CDR3 protein: CASSAQPGTGLNTEAFF
V gene: TRBV28; CDR3 length: 14; CDR3 protein: CASTGGVPNYGYTF
V gene: TRBV24-1; CDR3 length: 16; CDR3 protein: CATRPSGSVSTDTQYF
V gene: TRBV7-9; CDR3 length: 13; CDR3 protein: CASSLAVFYEQYF
V gene: TRBV20-1; CDR3 length: 15; CDR3 protein: CSALTSSYSTDTQYF
V gene: TRBV6-1; CDR3 length: 16; CDR3 protein: CASSEPPLASTDTQYF
V gene: TRBV27; CDR3 length: 13; CDR3 protein: CASSVTGNSPLHF
V gene: TRBV7-6; CDR3 length: 14; CDR3 protein: CASSLGGPYNEQFF
V gene: TRBV7-9; CDR3 length: 13; CDR3 protein: CASSYDRVYGYTF